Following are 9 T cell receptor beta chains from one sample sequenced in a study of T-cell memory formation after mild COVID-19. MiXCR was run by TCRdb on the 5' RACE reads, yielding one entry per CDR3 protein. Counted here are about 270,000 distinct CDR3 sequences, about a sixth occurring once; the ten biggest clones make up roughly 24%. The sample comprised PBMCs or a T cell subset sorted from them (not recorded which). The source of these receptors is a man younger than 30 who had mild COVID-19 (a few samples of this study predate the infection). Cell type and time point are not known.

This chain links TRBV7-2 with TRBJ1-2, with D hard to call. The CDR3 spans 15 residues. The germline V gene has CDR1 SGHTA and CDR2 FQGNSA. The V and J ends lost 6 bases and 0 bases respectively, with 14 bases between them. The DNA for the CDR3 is TGTGCCAGCAGTGGTTACGGCCGTTCTAACTATGGCTACACCTTC. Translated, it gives CASSGYGRSNYGYTF.

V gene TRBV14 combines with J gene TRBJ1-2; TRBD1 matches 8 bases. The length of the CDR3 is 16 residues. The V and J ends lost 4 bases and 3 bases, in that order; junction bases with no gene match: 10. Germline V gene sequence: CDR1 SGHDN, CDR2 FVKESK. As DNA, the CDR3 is TGTGCCAGCAGCCCGTGGACAGGGACGAGTGACTATGGCTACACCTTC. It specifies CASSPWTGTSDYGYTF.

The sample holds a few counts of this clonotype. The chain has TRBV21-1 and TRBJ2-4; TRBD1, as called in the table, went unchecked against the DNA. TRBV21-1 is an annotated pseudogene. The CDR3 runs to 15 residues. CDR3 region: CASSKEGGPENIQYF. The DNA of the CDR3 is TGTGCCAGCAGCAAAGAGGGGGGGCCCGAAAACATTCAGTACTTC.

Written as DNA, the CDR3 is TGTGCCAGCAGCTTAGAACAGATAATGAACACTGAAGCTTTCTTT. Translating it yields CASSLEQIMNTEAFF. This chain joins TRBV7-9 and TRBJ1-1; no firm D call. Trimming took off 1 base at V and 0 bases at J, with 9 bases between the two ends. Germline values: CDR1 SEHNR, CDR2 FQNEAQ (reference sequence). The CDR3 totals 15 residues.

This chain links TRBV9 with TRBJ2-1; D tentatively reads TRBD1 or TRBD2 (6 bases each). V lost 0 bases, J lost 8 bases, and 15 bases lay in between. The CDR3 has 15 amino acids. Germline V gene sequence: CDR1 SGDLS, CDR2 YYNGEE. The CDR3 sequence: CASSVVGGLLDEQFF. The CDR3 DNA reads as TGTGCCAGCAGCGTAGTCGGGGGCCTCTTAGATGAGCAGTTCTTC. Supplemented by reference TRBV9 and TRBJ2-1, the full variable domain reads DSGVTQTPKHLITATGQRVTLRCSPRSGDLSVYWYQQSLDQGLQFLIQYYNGEERAKGNILERFSAQQFPDLHSELNLSSLELGDSALYFCASSVVGGLLDEQFFGPGTRLTVL.

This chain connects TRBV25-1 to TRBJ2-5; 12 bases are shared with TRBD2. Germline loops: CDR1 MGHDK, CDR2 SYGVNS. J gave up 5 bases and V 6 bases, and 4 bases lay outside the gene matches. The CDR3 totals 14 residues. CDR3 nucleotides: TGTGCCAGCAGGACTAGCGGGGGTTCGGAGACCCAGTACTTC. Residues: CASRTSGGSETQYF.

The CDR3 loop is CASSFQGNYGYTF. CDR3 sequence (DNA): TGTGCCAGCAGTTTTCAAGGGAACTATGGCTACACCTTC. This chain connects TRBV12-3 or TRBV12-4 to TRBJ1-2; no clear D gene. Deletions cut 3 bases from V and 2 bases from J, with 7 bases between. The CDR3 runs 13 residues.

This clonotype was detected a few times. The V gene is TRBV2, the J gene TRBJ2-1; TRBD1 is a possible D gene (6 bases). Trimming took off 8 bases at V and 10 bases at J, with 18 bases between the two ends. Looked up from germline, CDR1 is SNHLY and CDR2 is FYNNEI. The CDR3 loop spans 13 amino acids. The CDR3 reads CASEGDPSSEQFF. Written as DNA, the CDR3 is TGTGCCAGCGAGGGGGACCCATCATCCGAGCAGTTCTTC.

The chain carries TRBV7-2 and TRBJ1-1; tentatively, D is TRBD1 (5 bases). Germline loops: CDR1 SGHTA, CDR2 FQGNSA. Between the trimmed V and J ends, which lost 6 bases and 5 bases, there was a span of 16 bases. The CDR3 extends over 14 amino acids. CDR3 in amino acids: CASSNSGGGTEAFF. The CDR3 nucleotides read TGTGCCAGCAGTAATAGCGGGGGTGGGACTGAAGCTTTCTTT. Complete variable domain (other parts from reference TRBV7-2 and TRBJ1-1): GAGVSQSPSNKVTEKGKDVELRCDPISGHTALYWYRQSLGQGLEFLIYFQGNSAPDKSGLPSDRFSAERTGGSVSTLTIQRTQQEDSAVYLCASSNSGGGTEAFFGQGTRLTVV.